This T cell receptor (beta chain) was recorded in a study of post-analysis software for immune sequencing data. Across the study: Several disease courses (relapsing-remitting, secondary progressive and progressive-relapsing) of multiple sclerosis were included. Findings of the study overall: By F measure, samples from a shared preparation batch strongly co-clustered. When compared against controls, multiple sclerosis patients showed significantly lower normalized Chao1 diversity. Among about 5 TRBV segments more frequent in patients than controls were TRBV5-6, TRBV5-1 and TRBV20-1.

Deletions cut 0 bases from V and 10 bases from J, with 7 bases between. This CDR3 has 12 amino acids. Germline CDR1 is LGHDT and CDR2 is YNNKEL (reference sequence). The TCR beta cDNA libraries contained unique molecular identifiers. TCRdb re-analysed the PCR reads in MiXCR, keeping a single row per CDR3 protein. The top ten clones hold approximately 5.4% of a sample with about 570,000 distinct CDR3 sequences, roughly 34% of them seen once. As regards this clonotype: What it binds is unknown.

Material for sequencing was blood. The sequence was collected from a girl younger than 18 with multiple sclerosis. This rearrangement joins TRBV3-1 to TRBJ2-1; TRBD1 might be the D (5 bases). CDR3 sequence reads: CASSQDSGEQFF. CDR3 bases: TGTGCCAGCAGCCAAGATTCAGGGGAGCAGTTCTTC.